The clone carrying this T cell receptor (beta chain) was picked up a small number of times. The data were taken from a study of human T cells and chemical hapten exposure. TCRdb analysed the RACE reads with MiXCR anew, one entry per CDR3 protein. The sample holds around 110,000 distinct CDR3 sequences, more than 10% seen once. Trimming removed 3 bases from V and 0 bases from J, with 9 bases in between. The CDR3 has 15 amino acids. Germline CDR1 and CDR2: MDHEN and SYDVKM. The time point was: pre-sensitization, week 0. The sample's treatment: therapeutic diphenylcyclopropenone sensitization with weekly scalp DPC.

This material consisted of whole blood, taken in connection with sensitization to the hapten diphenylcyclopropenone (DPC). This TCR was sampled from a woman in her forties or fifties with alopecia areata. Some clones in this sample may be carry-over from other donors' samples. The chain couples TRBV28 to TRBJ1-5; D remains unclear. CDR3 sequence: CASSFRGNSNQPQHF. The CDR3 nucleotides are TGTGCCAGCAGTTTCCGAGGGAATAGCAATCAGCCCCAGCATTTT.